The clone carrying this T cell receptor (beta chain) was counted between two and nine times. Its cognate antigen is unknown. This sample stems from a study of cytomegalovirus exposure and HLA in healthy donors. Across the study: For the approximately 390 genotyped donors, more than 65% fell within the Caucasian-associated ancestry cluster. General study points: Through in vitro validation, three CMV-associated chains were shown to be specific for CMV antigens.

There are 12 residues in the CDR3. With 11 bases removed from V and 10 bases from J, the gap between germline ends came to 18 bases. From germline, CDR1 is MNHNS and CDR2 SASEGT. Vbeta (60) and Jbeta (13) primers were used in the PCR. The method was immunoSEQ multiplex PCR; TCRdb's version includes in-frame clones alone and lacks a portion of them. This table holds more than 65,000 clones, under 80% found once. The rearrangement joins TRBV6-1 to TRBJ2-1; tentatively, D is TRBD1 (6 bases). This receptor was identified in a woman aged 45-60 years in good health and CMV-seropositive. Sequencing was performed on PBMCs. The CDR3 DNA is TGTGCCTGCACCCAGGGGCCTCGGGAGCAGTTCTTC. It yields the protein CACTQGPREQFF.